This entry features one TCR beta chain sequence. This entry is derived from a study of HIV-infected patients and healthy controls. Trimming removed 8 bases from V and 11 bases from J, with 15 bases in between. This CDR3 is 11 amino acids long. Each CDR3 protein is one row after TCRdb ran MiXCR on the 5' RACE reads. The sample yields tens of thousands of distinct CDR3 sequences, about a fifth seen once. Sequencing used CD4+ T cells from blood. The source of this sequence is a human donor in good health. J is TRBJ1-1 and V is TRBV12-3 or TRBV12-4; D perhaps matches TRBD1 (6 bases). CDR3 nucleotide sequence: TGTGCCAGCCATGGGGGCGAATGGGCTTTCTTT. Its protein product is CASHGGEWAFF.